This TCR beta chain was sequenced for a study of blood T cells in healthy people across ages. Remarks on this clonotype: The target antigen is unknown.

A J-beta primer mix and a sample-barcoded 5' primer were used in a second PCR of roughly 6 to 11 cycles. TCRdb re-called the 5' RACE reads through MiXCR, storing one row per CDR3 protein. The profile covers some 690,000 distinct CDR3 sequences, with over 20% appearing a single time and under 25% taken by the ten largest. Study outcomes and limitations: It was the long-lived donors that had more naive CD4+ cells and higher diversity than aged donors.

V gave up 2 bases and J gave up 5 bases, with 13 bases separating them. The CDR3 totals 15 residues. Peripheral blood from each donor was collected in a volume of about 10 milliliters. Extraction yielded at least 5 micrograms of total RNA per sample. The receptor comes from a man in his 70s in good health. The V call is TRBV12-3 or TRBV12-4, the J call TRBJ2-1; the D gene is possibly TRBD1 (6 bases). The specimen was blood. The CDR3 loop is CASSLRVGQHNEQFF. The CDR3 nucleotides read TGTGCCAGCAGTTTAAGGGTGGGACAACACAATGAGCAGTTCTTC.